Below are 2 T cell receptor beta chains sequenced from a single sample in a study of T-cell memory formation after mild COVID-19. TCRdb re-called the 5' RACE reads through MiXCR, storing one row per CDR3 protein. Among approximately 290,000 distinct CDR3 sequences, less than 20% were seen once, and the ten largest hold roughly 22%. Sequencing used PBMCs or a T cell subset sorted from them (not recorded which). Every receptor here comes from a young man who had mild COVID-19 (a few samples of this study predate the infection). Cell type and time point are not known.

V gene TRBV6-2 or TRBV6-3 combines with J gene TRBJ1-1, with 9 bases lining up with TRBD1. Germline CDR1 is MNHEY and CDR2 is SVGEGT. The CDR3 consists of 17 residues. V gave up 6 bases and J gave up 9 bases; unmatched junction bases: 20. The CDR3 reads CASRITTLTGGSEQAFF. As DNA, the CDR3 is TGTGCCAGCAGAATCACGACCTTAACAGGGGGCTCGGAGCAAGCTTTCTTT.

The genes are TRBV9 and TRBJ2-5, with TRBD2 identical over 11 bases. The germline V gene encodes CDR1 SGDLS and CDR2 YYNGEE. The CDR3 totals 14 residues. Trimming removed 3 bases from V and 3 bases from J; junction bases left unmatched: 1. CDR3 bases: TGTGCCAGCAGCGGGGGACTAGCGGAAGAGACCCAGTACTTC. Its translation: CASSGGLAEETQYF.